This T cell receptor (beta chain) comes out of a study of shared T cell receptors in the human thymus. The repertoire was sequenced with immunoSEQ multiplex PCR; TCRdb's copy has only in-frame clones and lacks some. The data show 720,000 or so clones, with 80% to 90% seen just once and 0.008% to 0.011% held by the top ten. There are 16 residues in the CDR3. The germline gives CDR1 SNHLY, CDR2 FYNNEI. V lost 7 bases and J lost 1; bases outside the gene matches: 13. In addition, the sample was reused for a study of human thymus T cells. That source adds: Each of the donors was a healthy Finnish infant who was undergoing open corrective cardiac surgery for congenital heart defects. The study used thymus tissue resected during corrective heart surgery. What appeared biased in thymic and blood repertoires was the usage of V and J genes. Related work showed strongly overlapping thymic repertoires across unrelated individuals.

The sample taken for sequencing was thymocytes. The sequence derives from a girl less than two years old with a congenital heart defect. The chain has TRBV2 and TRBJ2-7, with 7 bases lining up with TRBD1. CDR3 residues: CASKHRGHVGSYEQYF. The CDR3, as DNA: TGTGCCAGCAAACATAGGGGGCATGTAGGGTCCTACGAGCAGTACTTC.